This TCR beta chain was obtained from a study of CD8+CD57+ T cells in acquired aplastic anemia (dated by TCRdb to the late 2010s). At the level of the whole study: A mean of about 3.2 ug of DNA, ranging from 0.2 to 27.4 ug, was extracted from sorted CD4+ and CD8+ cells. Mean read counts for healthy donor samples were about 10.8 million for CD4+ cells and 11.0 million for CD8+ cells.

The study deep-sequenced TCR repertoires of sorted CD4+ and CD8+ blood T cells from severe aplastic anemia patients and healthy subjects. Ficoll-Paque density gradient centrifugation was used to isolate peripheral blood mononuclear cells. Before DNA was extracted, CD4+ and CD8+ T cells were sorted using either FACS or magnetic beads. Relative to germline, V is missing 7 bases and J is missing 10 bases, with 17 bases of the junction outside any gene match. The germline V gene (reference sequence) specifies LGHDT as CDR1 and YNNKEL as CDR2. Including cysteine and phenylalanine, the CDR3 has 15 amino acids. The kept DNA is CDR3 alone, 45 bases in frame from the first base. The paper as a whole reports these results and caveats: Between patients and healthy controls, no significant difference in CD8+ Simpson's diversity was found (P=0.060). About 30 CD8+ CDR3 sequences were found in both patients and controls but appeared to be highly expressed in patients and within the immunodominant clones of the patients.

A remark on this clonotype: The antigen it binds to is not known. Base qualities are not recorded, but no much larger clone differs from it by a single base.

TCR beta VDJ combination and CDR3 sequence profiling used genomic DNA as the template. An Illumina HiSeq 2000 was the platform used for TCR repertoire sequencing. Per the authors' processing: Repertoires were assessed using TRBV/TRBJ rearrangement plots, CDR3 size and DJ length profiles, and Simpson's diversity index. The most abundant DNA sequence in the deep sequencing data was defined as the immunodominant clone. CDR3 amino acid sequences were checked for sharing across subjects and were also compared against the VDJdb database and published repertoires. Through fastp at Q25 and MiXCR, TCRdb rebuilt clones from the public reads, retaining in-frame beta chains. Rows are unified per CDR3 protein, each entry keeping the most common DNA and genes. In this record, the V and J calls reflect TCRdb's handling and not the investigators' own analysis. The sample table records about 160,000 distinct CDR3 sequences; roughly 45% of these occur just once. In total, the top ten clones hold 1.1% of the sample.

This receptor was identified in a human donor in good health. The sequenced sample consisted of sorted CD4+, CD8+, or CD8+CD57+ T cells (not recorded which) from PBMCs. The receptor chain draws on TRBV3-1 and TRBJ2-3; TRBD1 lines up with 7 middle nucleotides. The CDR3 region reads CASNHSGQASYAQYF. In nucleotide form, the sequence is TGTGCCAGCAACCACTCAGGACAGGCAAGTTATGCGCAGTATTTT.